This T cell receptor (beta chain) was profiled in a study of PD-1 blockade in classical Hodgkin lymphoma. Libraries were prepared by immunoSEQ multiplex PCR; TCRdb keeps only in-frame clonotypes and omits some of them. The sample includes nearly 60,000 clones, 75% to 95% of them seen just once. Study outcomes and limitations: Baseline diversity resembling that of newly diagnosed patients was seen in complete responders.

Concerning this clone: Antigen: not known.

Trimming removed 8 bases at V and 3 bases at J, with 20 bases between. The CDR3 is made up of 15 amino acids. The V gene's germline CDR1 is MNHEY and CDR2 SVGAGI. In every patient, relapse followed autologous stem cell transplantation, while exposure to brentuximab vedotin differed. The chain uses TRBV6-5 and TRBJ2-7; D is ambiguous. The clonotype originates from a human donor with classical Hodgkin lymphoma. The sequencing used peripheral blood mononuclear cells (PBMCs), collected before the second cycle of nivolumab. The CDR3 region has the DNA TGTGCCAGCCAACCTAGGTCGGTCCATATCTACGAGCAGTACTTC. This translates into CASQPRSVHIYEQYF.